These 19 T cell receptor beta chains came from one sample sequenced in a study of vaccination and CD4 T cells after COVID-19. Researchers used the Oncomine TCR Beta short-read assay to sequence DNA from cultured CD4+ T cells. From the PCR reads, TCRdb called clonotypes with MiXCR, one entry per CDR3 protein. The repertoire includes 5,900 or so distinct CDR3 sequences, around two fifths of them detected once, and around 30% sits in the top ten. No antigen has been identified for these receptors. Noted treatment: approximately 9-day PBMC culture with coronavirus spike peptide pools or control peptides (ViraFEST assay). It was before the COVID-19 pandemic (2011-2018) that the unexposed donor's CD4+ T cells were collected. Sequenced: CD4+ T cells from blood, cultured in vitro. These receptors all come from a human donor in good health.

V and J are TRBV10-1 and TRBJ2-3, with 8 bases lining up with TRBD2. With V trimmed by 3 bases and J by 4 bases, 3 bases remained unmatched. The V gene's germline CDR1 is WNHNN and CDR2 SYGVQD (reference sequence). The CDR3 loop spans 14 amino acids. In DNA, the CDR3 is TGCGCCAGCAGTGAACGGGGGGGCCCAGATACGCAGTATTTT. Its translation is CASSERGGPDTQYF.

The chain has TRBV6-5 and TRBJ2-7, with TRBD2 as a possible D gene (6 bases). V shed 4 bases and J shed 2 bases, with 12 bases lying between them. Germline V gene data show CDR1 as MNHEY and CDR2 as SVGAGI. The length of the CDR3 is 14 residues. In DNA, the CDR3 is TGTGCCAGCAGTTCGCAGGGCGGGACCTACGAGCAGTACTTC. Amino acids: CASSSQGGTYEQYF.

In its sample, this clonotype was seen a few times. The rearrangement joins TRBV5-1 to TRBJ1-1, with a possible D match to TRBD1 (6 bases). The CDR3 has 14 residues. V was cut by 0 bases and J by 2 bases, with 8 bases left in between. Germline loops: CDR1 SGHRS, CDR2 YFSETQ. The CDR3 sequence is CASSLGTDNTEAFF. The CDR3 bases are TGCGCCAGCAGCTTGGGGACAGATAACACTGAAGCTTTCTTT. The full variable domain, completed using reference TRBV5-1 and TRBJ1-1, is KAGVTQTPRYLIKTRGQQVTLSCSPISGHRSVSWYQQTPGQGLQFLFEYFSETQRNKGNFPGRFSGRQFSNSRSEMNVSTLELGDSALYLCASSLGTDNTEAFFGQGTRLTVV.

To note about this clonotype: Its ends do not fully match the called genes, so a read error is possible. The V call is TRBV6-1, the J call TRBJ1-2; D is possibly TRBD1 (5 bases). The germline V gene has CDR1 MNHNS and CDR2 SASEGT. The CDR3 is made up of 15 amino acids. CDR3 coding DNA: TGTGCCAGTAGTGATAGTGTGGACACAGACTATGGCTACACCTTC. Its protein is CASSDSVDTDYGYTF.

The rearrangement uses TRBV7-3 and TRBJ2-2, with 16 bases that match TRBD2. Germline CDR1 is SGHTA and CDR2 is FQGTGA. There are 19 residues in the CDR3. The V and J ends lost 5 bases and 8 bases, in that order; junction bases with no gene match: 14. The CDR3 DNA reads TGTGCCAGCAGCCCCTATGGGACGGGACTAGCGGGGGGGCAAGGGGAGCTGTTTTTT. Its protein is CASSPYGTGLAGGQGELFF. Full variable domain (missing parts from reference TRBV7-3 and TRBJ2-2): GAGVSQTPSNKVTEKGKYVELRCDPISGHTALYWYRQSLGQGPEFLIYFQGTGAADDSGLPNDRFFAVRPEGSVSTLKIQRTERGDSAVYLCASSPYGTGLAGGQGELFFGEGSRLTVL.

The rearrangement uses TRBV18 and TRBJ2-2; D unresolved. Looked up from germline, CDR1 is KGHSH and CDR2 is LQKENI. Trimming stripped 4 bases from V and 4 bases from J, with 4 bases between. The CDR3 consists of 12 residues. CDR3 DNA sequence: TGTGCCAGCTCACAGGGCACCGGGGAGCTGTTTTTT. Protein product: CASSQGTGELFF.

V is TRBV5-1 and J is TRBJ1-1, with D uncertain. Trimming shortened V by 5 bases and J by 2 bases, and 10 bases separated the two germline ends. Germline CDR1 SGHRS, CDR2 YFSETQ. The CDR3 contains 13 residues. This chain's CDR3 is CASSISGNTEAFF. The CDR3 nucleotides are TGCGCCAGCAGTATCTCAGGTAACACTGAAGCTTTCTTT.

This clonotype was counted a few times. The CDR3 nucleotides are TGTGCCAGCAGCTCCAAGGACAGATTCTATGGCTACACCTTC. Translated: CASSSKDRFYGYTF. This chain connects TRBV7-8 to TRBJ1-2; TRBD1 is a possible D gene (6 bases). CDR3 length: 14 residues. Germline-derived CDR1 and CDR2 are SGHVS and FQNEAQ. V was trimmed by 4 bases and J by 4 bases, leaving 13 bases between them.

CDR3 sequence reads: CSVEVRTMNTEAFF. The CDR3 nucleotides read TGCAGCGTTGAGGTCAGGACGATGAACACTGAAGCTTTCTTT. The V gene is TRBV29-1, the J gene TRBJ1-1; D is unclear. In germline, CDR1 is SQVTM, CDR2 ANQGSEA. With 3 bases removed from V and 0 bases from J, the gap between germline ends came to 11 bases. The CDR3 runs 14 residues.

This clonotype turned up a few times. This sequence joins TRBV7-3 and TRBJ2-3; D ambiguous. The CDR3 runs to 15 residues. From germline, CDR1 is SGHTA and CDR2 FQGTGA. V was cut by 2 bases and J by 1 base, with 10 bases left in between. The CDR3 bases are TGTGCCAGCAGCTTAGGTCAACCCGGCACAGATACGCAGTATTTT. This codes for CASSLGQPGTDTQYF.

A few counts support this clonotype. The rearrangement links TRBV18 to TRBJ1-5, with 11 bases aligning to TRBD1. The CDR3 is 16 residues long. Unmatched junction bases numbered 3, after V lost 3 bases and J lost 2 bases. The germline gives CDR1 KGHSH, CDR2 LQKENI. The CDR3 loop is CASSPPGQGGNQPQHF. The CDR3 DNA reads as TGTGCCAGCTCACCGCCGGGACAGGGGGGCAATCAGCCCCAGCATTTT.

CDR3 coding DNA: TGTGCCAGCAGTTACTGGACAGAGGCTAGAGAGCAGTACTTC. Translation gives CASSYWTEAREQYF. This chain links TRBV6-5 with TRBJ2-7; possibly TRBD1 for D (6 bases). The CDR3 extends over 14 amino acids. V was clipped by 1 base and J by 7 bases, with 14 bases between them. CDR1 and CDR2 (germline): MNHEY, SVGAGI.

To note about this clonotype: The germline gene is not matched at one end of the junction; a read error may be the cause. The V and J genes are TRBV24-1 and TRBJ1-3; D gene unclear. The germline CDR1 and CDR2 sequences are KGHDR and SFDVKD. This CDR3 has 14 residues. CDR3 loop: CATIPSVVGNTVYF. The CDR3 nucleotides are TGTGCCACTATACCCTCGGTGGTTGGAAACACCGTATATTTT.

Written as DNA, the CDR3 is TGTGCCTGGAGTGCGGTGGGGGGTAGCACAGATACGCAGTATTTT. Translation gives CAWSAVGGSTDTQYF. The chain carries TRBV30 and TRBJ2-3; D might be TRBD2 (6 bases). The germline V gene encodes CDR1 GTSNPN and CDR2 SVGIG (reference sequence). The V gene lost 1 base and the J gene lost 0 bases, with 11 bases spanning the gap. The CDR3 length is 15 residues.

The chain links TRBV29-1 to TRBJ1-1; no firm D call. Trimming removed 3 bases from V and 6 bases from J, with 14 bases in between. The CDR3 spans 13 residues. Germline-derived CDR1 and CDR2 are SQVTM and ANQGSEA. CDR3: CSVDRGTVAEAFF. For the CDR3, the DNA is TGCAGCGTTGACAGAGGAACGGTTGCTGAAGCTTTCTTT.

This clonotype was detected only a few times. The chain joins TRBV20-1 to TRBJ1-6; a weak D match, TRBD1 (6 bases). V was clipped by 1 base and J by 10 bases, with 14 bases between them. CDR3 length: 14 amino acids. Germline V gene sequence: CDR1 DFQATT, CDR2 SNEGSKA (reference sequence). The CDR3 here is CSARGRGRASPLHF. The CDR3 coding sequence is TGCAGTGCTAGAGGGAGGGGGAGGGCCTCACCCCTCCACTTT.

This clonotype was seen only once. The CDR3 sequence: CSVGETGVDQPQHF. In DNA form, the CDR3 reads TGCAGCGTTGGCGAGACAGGGGTGGATCAGCCCCAGCATTTT. The chain uses TRBV29-1 and TRBJ1-5; 8 nucleotides line up with TRBD1. Germline CDR1 SQVTM, CDR2 ANQGSEA. The J segment lost 5 bases and the V segment lost 4 bases, leaving 7 bases of the junction unmatched. The CDR3 sequence is 14 residues long.

Comments on this clonotype: One end of the junction fails to match germline, which may point to a read error. The V and J genes are TRBV11-2 and TRBJ1-1, with TRBD1 as a possible D gene (6 bases). Germline-derived CDR1 and CDR2 are SGHAT and FQNNGV. This CDR3 comprises 12 residues. CDR3 region: CASSSGPFGDTF. The CDR3 nucleotides read TGTGCCAGCAGCTCGGGGCCCTTTGGGGACACATTT.

J is TRBJ2-2 and V is TRBV2; TRBD1 matches at 9 bases. The CDR3 is 15 amino acids. Germline CDR1 reads SNHLY; CDR2 reads FYNNEI. V lost 6 bases, J lost 6 bases, and 8 bases stayed unmatched. For the CDR3, the DNA is TGTGCCAGCAGCGTCCCGGGACAGGGTGCCGGGGAGCTGTTTTTT. Amino acids: CASSVPGQGAGELFF.